This TCR beta chain derives from a study of graft-versus-host responses after intestinal transplantation. Study summary: The transplants performed in recipients were multivisceral, liver-intestinal, or isolated intestinal. Following induction with anti-thymocyte globulin, all recipients were given tacrolimus and steroids for around three years. General study findings and limits: Within allografts, high graft-versus-host to host-versus-graft clonal ratios were seen among patients with graft-donor T cell macrochimerism. Among recipient marrow samples, GvH clones were found; some appeared first in ileum or blood.

Turning to this clone: Its target is not known.

Assay used: immunoSEQ multiplex PCR; TCRdb lists only in-frame clones, some missing. The sample contains some 120,000 clones, over 75% of which appear only once. CDR1 SGHRS and CDR2 YFSETQ come from the germline V gene. The CDR3 runs to 14 residues. The V gene end was trimmed by 2 bases and the J gene end by 1 base; junction bases not matched to a gene: 2. The clonotype originates from a human donor who received an intestinal transplant. This chain uses TRBV5-1 with TRBJ2-5; 7 positions agree with TRBD2. Sequences were derived from unstimulated CD4+ T cells sorted from spleen or lymph node cells, sampled before intestinal transplant. Here the CDR3 reads CASSFSSGQETQYF. CDR3 DNA: TGCGCCAGCAGCTTCTCTAGCGGCCAAGAGACCCAGTACTTC.